This TCR beta chain was recorded in a study of OX40 agonist ivuxolimab in advanced cancers. Study details: Administration of intravenous ivuxolimab to patients occurred every 2 weeks at 0.01 to 10 mg/kg. General observations from the study: Among expanded peripheral T cells, antigen specificity went undetermined. On average, CD8+ T cells showed a greater number of expanded clones than CD4+.

Between the trimmed V and J ends, which lost 3 bases and 4 bases, there was a span of 14 bases. The CDR3 loop spans 15 amino acids. CDR1 and CDR2 (germline): SEHNR, FQNEAQ (reference sequence). The table came from immunoSEQ multiplex PCR; TCRdb's copy has only in-frame clones and leaves some out. The sample lists about 70,000 clones; approximately 81% were seen once. As concerns this clone: Its specificity is not known.

A history of autoimmune disease or systemic immunosuppression excluded patients. The V and J genes are TRBV7-9 and TRBJ2-3; no reliable D call. The starting material was CD4+ or CD8+ T cells sorted from blood, obtained in a trial of the OX40 agonist ivuxolimab. The sequence came from an adult with an advanced solid tumor such as melanoma, head and neck, liver or kidney cancer. The CDR3 spells CASSFGPGQADTQYF. The CDR3 bases are TGTGCCAGCAGCTTCGGGCCCGGCCAAGCAGATACGCAGTATTTT.